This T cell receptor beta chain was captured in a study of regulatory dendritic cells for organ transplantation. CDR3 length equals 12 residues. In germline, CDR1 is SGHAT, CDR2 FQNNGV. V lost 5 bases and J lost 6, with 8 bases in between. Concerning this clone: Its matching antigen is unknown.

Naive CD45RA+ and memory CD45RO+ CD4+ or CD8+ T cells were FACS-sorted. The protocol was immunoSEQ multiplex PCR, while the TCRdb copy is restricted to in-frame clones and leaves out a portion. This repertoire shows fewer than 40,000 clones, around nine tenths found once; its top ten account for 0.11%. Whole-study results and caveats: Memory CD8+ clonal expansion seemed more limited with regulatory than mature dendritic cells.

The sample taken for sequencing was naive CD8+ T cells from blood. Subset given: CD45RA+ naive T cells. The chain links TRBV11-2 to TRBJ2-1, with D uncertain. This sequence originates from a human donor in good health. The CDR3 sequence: CASSPRVNEQFF. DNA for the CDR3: TGTGCCAGCAGCCCACGAGTCAATGAGCAGTTCTTC. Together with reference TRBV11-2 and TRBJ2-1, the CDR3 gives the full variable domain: EAGVAQSPRYKIIEKRQSVAFWCNPISGHATLYWYQQILGQGPKLLIQFQNNGVVDDSQLPKDRFSAERLKGVDSTLKIQPAKLEDSAVYLCASSPRVNEQFFGPGTRLTVL.